A selection of T cell receptor beta chains follows, all from one sample in a study of T-cell memory formation after mild COVID-19. TCRdb re-called the 5' RACE reads with MiXCR, one entry per CDR3 protein. Of 150,000 to 200,000 distinct CDR3 sequences in the sample, around 10% were seen once. The sample taken for sequencing was PBMCs or a T cell subset sorted from them (not recorded which). These receptors all stem from a man between 18 and 29 years old who had mild COVID-19 (a few samples of this study predate the infection). Cell type and time point are not known. Both conserved end residues are trimmed from each CDR3.

TRBJ2-3 TRBV5-6 ASSPNRGDTQY
TRBJ1-1 TRBV7-9 ASSPGGQGMNTEAF
TRBJ1-5 TRBV5-8 ASSQGTGDQPQH
TRBJ2-5 TRBV7-6 ASGHRVLETQY
TRBJ2-5 TRBV30 AWSPGSGTQY
TRBJ2-2 TRBV5-1 ASSEGLVTGELF
TRBJ1-4 TRBV6-2/TRBV6-3 ASSFRNEKLF
TRBJ2-2 TRBV20-1 SAPRPGTGELF
TRBJ1-5 TRBV4-2 ASSRIDGPNQPQH
TRBJ1-4 TRBV12-3/TRBV12-4 ASSFSVVEEKLF
TRBJ2-4 TRBV4-1 ASSQILENIQY
TRBJ1-2 TRBV6-2/TRBV6-3 ASSYSILRAGGYT
TRBJ2-5 TRBV11-2 ASSWGALDRLETQY
TRBJ1-5 TRBV4-3 ASSPGEGQPQH
TRBJ1-3 TRBV7-9 ASSYRRDTIY
TRBJ2-1 TRBV20-1 SPVAGEAYNEQF
TRBJ1-5 TRBV7-9 ASSTAGGNQPQH
TRBJ1-3 TRBV9 ASSVVPGGGNTIY
TRBJ2-3 TRBV5-1 ASGDRALTDTQY
TRBJ1-1 TRBV5-1 ASSAGHVNTEAF
TRBJ1-1 TRBV6-6 ASSYPDRGDTEAF
TRBJ2-3 TRBV11-3 ASSSGLSSRTDTQY
TRBJ2-2 TRBV7-2 ASSLVAGTLATGELF
TRBJ2-3 TRBV7-3 ASSFQGGSTDTQY
TRBJ2-3 TRBV7-3 ASGPGLSTDTQY
TRBJ1-2 TRBV4-1 ASSQEPRVGYT
TRBJ2-5 TRBV15 ATSRDEEAVGPQKETQY
TRBJ1-1 TRBV5-1 ASSYGHEGNTEAF
TRBJ1-5 TRBV4-3 ASSQALKGRQPQH
TRBJ1-1 TRBV7-2 ASSFRDRNTEAF
TRBJ2-3 TRBV27 ASRKWGVTDTQY
TRBJ2-3 TRBV20-1 SAQYRGTGGTQY
TRBJ2-7 TRBV20-1 SARGGAGYEQY
TRBJ1-1 TRBV4-3 ASSLLLTAPMAEAF
TRBJ2-5 TRBV18 ASSNGTAQETQY
TRBJ1-4 TRBV5-1 ASSRDGVNEKLF
TRBJ2-2 TRBV12-3/TRBV12-4 ASSSRGELF
TRBJ1-6 TRBV15 ATSRQLPLH
TRBJ2-3 TRBV20-1 SARGYRAVEADTQY
TRBJ2-3 TRBV7-3 ASSLTGGATDTQY
TRBJ2-5 TRBV6-5 ASSYDGTPEETQY
TRBJ2-7 TRBV20-1 SARDTQGKSSYEQY
TRBJ2-1 TRBV20-1 SAPERPGPGYEQF
TRBJ1-2 TRBV7-9 ASSLGLNGYT
TRBJ1-1 TRBV29-1 SGRLGLNTEAF
TRBJ2-1 TRBV20-1 SAPGQRSYNEQF
TRBJ1-1 TRBV7-3 ASSLGGKNTEAF
TRBJ1-2 TRBV15 ATSRDPRQGGGYT
TRBJ2-7 TRBV12-3/TRBV12-4 ASSRGGPYEQY
TRBJ1-4 TRBV7-2 ASSLHGGTNEKLF
TRBJ2-7 TRBV10-3 AISVPGQGVSYEQY
TRBJ2-7 TRBV4-1 ASSQEEGLEQY